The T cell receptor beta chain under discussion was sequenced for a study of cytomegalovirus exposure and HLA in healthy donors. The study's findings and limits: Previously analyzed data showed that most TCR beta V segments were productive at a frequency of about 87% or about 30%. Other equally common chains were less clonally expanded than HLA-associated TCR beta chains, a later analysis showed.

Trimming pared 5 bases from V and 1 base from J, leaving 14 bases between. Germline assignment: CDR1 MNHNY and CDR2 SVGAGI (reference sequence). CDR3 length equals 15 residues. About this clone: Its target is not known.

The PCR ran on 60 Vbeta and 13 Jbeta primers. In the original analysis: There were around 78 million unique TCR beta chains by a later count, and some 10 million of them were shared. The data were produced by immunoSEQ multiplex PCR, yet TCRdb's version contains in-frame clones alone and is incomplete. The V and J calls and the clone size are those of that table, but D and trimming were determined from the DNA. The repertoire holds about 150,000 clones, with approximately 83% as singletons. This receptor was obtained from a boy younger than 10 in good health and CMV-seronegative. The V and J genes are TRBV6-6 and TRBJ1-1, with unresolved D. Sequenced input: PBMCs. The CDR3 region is CASSRGSYKNTEAFF. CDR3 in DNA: TGTGCCAGCAGTCGCGGGTCGTATAAGAACACTGAAGCTTTCTTT.